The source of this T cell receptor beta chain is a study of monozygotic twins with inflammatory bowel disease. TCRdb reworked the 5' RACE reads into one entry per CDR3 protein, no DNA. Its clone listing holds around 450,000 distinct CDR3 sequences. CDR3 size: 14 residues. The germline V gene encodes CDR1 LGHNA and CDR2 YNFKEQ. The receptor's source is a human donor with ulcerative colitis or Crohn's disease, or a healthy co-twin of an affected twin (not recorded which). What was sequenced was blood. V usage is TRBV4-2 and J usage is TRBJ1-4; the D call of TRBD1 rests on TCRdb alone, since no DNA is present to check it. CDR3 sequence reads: CASSPGQSNEKLFF.